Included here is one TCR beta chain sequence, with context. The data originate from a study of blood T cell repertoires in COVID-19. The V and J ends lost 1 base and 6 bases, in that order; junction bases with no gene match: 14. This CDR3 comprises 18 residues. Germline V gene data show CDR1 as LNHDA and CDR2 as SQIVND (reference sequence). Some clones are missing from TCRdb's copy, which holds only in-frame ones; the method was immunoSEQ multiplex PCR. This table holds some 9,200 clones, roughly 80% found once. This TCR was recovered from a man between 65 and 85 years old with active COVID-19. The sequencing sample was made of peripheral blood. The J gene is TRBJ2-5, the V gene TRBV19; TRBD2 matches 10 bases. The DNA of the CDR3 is TGTGCCAGTAGTATAGGGGGAGCTAGCGGGAGCCTCTTGAAGACCCAGTACTTC. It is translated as CASSIGGASGSLLKTQYF.